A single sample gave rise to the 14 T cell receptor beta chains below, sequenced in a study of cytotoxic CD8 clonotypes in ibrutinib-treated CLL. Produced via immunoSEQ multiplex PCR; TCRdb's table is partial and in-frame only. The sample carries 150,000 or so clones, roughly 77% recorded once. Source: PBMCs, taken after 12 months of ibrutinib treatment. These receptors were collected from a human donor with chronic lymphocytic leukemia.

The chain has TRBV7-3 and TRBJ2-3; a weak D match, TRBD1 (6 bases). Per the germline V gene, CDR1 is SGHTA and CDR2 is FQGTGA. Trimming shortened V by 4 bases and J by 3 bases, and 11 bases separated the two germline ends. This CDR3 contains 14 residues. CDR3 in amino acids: CASSSNQGTDTQYF. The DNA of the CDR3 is TGTGCCAGCAGCTCAAACCAGGGGACAGATACGCAGTATTTT.

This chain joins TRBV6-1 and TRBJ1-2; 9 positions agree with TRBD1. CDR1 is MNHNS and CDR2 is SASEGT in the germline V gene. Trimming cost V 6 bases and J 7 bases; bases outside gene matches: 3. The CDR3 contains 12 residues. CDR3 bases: TGTGCCAGCAGGGGACAGGGATTTGGCTACACCTTC. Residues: CASRGQGFGYTF.

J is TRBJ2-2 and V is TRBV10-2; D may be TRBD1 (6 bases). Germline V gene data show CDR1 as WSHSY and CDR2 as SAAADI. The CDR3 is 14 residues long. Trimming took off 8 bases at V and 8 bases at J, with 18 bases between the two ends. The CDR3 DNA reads TGCGCCAGCGAGACTGGGACATCCCTTGGGGAGCTGTTTTTT. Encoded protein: CASETGTSLGELFF.

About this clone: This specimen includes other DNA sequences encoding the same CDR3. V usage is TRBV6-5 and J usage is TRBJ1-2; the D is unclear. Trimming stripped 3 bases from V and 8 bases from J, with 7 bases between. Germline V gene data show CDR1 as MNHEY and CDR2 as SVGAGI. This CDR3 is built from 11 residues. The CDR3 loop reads CASSYGRGYTF. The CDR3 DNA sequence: TGTGCCAGCAGTTATGGAAGGGGCTACACCTTC.

The CDR3 reads CASSEGTSGSSYNEQFF. The CDR3 DNA is TGTGCCAGCAGTGAGGGGACTAGTGGCAGCTCCTACAATGAGCAGTTCTTC. The rearrangement joins TRBV2 to TRBJ2-1; 8 bases fit TRBD2. CDR1 is SNHLY, CDR2 FYNNEI, per germline. This CDR3 is built from 17 residues. V trimming: 3 bases; J trimming: 0 bases; junction bases outside the gene matches: 7.

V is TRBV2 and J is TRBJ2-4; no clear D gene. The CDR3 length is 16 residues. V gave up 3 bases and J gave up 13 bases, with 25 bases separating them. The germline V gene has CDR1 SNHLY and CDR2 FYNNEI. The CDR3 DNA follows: TGTGCCAGCAGTGATTCGGATAGAACATTCGCCCTAACCCAGTACTTC. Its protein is CASSDSDRTFALTQYF.

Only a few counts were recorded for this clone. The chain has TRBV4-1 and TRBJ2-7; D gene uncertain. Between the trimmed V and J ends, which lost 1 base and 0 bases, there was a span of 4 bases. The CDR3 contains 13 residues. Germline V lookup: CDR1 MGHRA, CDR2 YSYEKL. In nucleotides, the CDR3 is TGCGCCAGCAGCCAAGGGACCTCCTACGAGCAGTACTTC. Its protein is CASSQGTSYEQYF.

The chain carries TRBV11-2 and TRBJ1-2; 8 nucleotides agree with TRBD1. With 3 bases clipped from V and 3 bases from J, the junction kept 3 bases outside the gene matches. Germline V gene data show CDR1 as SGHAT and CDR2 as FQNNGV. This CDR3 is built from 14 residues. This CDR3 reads CASSFGQGYYGYTF. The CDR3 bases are TGTGCCAGCAGCTTCGGACAGGGTTACTATGGCTACACCTTC.

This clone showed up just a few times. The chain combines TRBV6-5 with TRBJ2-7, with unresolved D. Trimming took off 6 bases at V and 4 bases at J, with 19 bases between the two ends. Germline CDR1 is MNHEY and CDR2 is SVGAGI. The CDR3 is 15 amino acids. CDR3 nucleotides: TGTGCCAGCAGCCCAGAACCCTCCGCCTCTTACGAGCAGTACTTC. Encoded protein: CASSPEPSASYEQYF.

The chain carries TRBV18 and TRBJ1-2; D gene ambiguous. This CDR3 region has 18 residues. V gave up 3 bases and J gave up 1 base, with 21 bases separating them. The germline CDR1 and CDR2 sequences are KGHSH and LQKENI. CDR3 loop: CASSPLDRTGTFNYGYTF. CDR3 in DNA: TGTGCCAGCTCACCGTTAGATAGGACCGGAACGTTTAACTATGGCTACACCTTC.

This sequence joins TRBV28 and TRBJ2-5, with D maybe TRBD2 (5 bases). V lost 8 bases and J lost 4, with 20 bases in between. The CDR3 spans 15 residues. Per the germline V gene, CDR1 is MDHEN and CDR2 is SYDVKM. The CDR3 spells CASESINPGRETQYF. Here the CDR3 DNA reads TGTGCCAGCGAATCGATAAATCCGGGGAGAGAGACCCAGTACTTC.

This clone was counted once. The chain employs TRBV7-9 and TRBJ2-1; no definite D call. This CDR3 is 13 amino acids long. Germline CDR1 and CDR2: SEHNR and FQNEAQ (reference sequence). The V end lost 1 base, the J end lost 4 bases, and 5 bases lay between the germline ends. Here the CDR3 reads CASSLGLYNEQFF. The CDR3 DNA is TGTGCCAGCAGCTTAGGACTTTACAATGAGCAGTTCTTC.

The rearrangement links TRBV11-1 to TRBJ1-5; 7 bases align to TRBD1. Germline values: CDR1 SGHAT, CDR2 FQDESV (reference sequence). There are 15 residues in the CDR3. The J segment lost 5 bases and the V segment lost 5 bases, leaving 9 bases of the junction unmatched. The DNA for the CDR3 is TGTGCCAGCAGCCTTTCCGGGACAGCTGATCAGCCCCAGCATTTT. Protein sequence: CASSLSGTADQPQHF.

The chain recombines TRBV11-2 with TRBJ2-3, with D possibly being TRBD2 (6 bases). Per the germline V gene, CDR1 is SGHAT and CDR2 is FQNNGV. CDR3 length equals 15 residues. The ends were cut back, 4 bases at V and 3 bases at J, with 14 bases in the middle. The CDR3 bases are TGTGCCAGCAGCTATCTCGGGGGAGGAACAGATACGCAGTATTTT. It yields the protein CASSYLGGGTDTQYF.